A selection of T cell receptor beta chains follows, all from one sample in a study of shared clonotypes between healthy human individuals. Here immunoSEQ multiplex PCR was the method, and the copy in TCRdb shows in-frame clones only, minus some. The repertoire includes some 2.3 million clones, roughly 93% of them detected once, and about 0.39% sits in the top ten. The sample comprised naive CD4+ T cells from PBMCs. The receptor source for this set is a man aged 18 to 30 in good health. Some clones in this sample may be carry-over from other donors' samples. Each CDR3 is given with its conserved first and last residue.

TRBJ2-5,TRBV18,CASSDRSPETQYF
TRBJ2-7,TRBV7-8,CASSPNSYEQYF
TRBJ2-5,TRBV15,CATSSDTQETQYF
TRBJ2-3,TRBV5-4,CASSYGTDTQYF
TRBJ2-1,TRBV23-1,CASSQKPREFERGPDNGQFF
TRBJ1-3,TRBV28,CASRGQRNTIYF
TRBJ1-4,TRBV7-9,CASSYGGTNEKLFF
TRBJ2-1,TRBV28,CASSRGQGKTGPRGSYNEQFF
TRBJ2-3,TRBV7-8,CASSVGVAGGTQYF
TRBJ1-3,TRBV6-1,CASSSKGGGYTIYF
TRBJ1-1,TRBV28,CASRGLLNTEAFF
TRBJ2-2,TRBV28,CASSLGTFSLFF
TRBJ2-7,TRBV19,CASSLAGAYEQYF
TRBJ2-1,TRBV5-1,CASGPQGFGEQFF
TRBJ1-3,TRBV2,CASSVAGQGSSSTIYF
TRBJ1-5,TRBV6-6,CASSYSGGNQPQHF
TRBJ1-6,TRBV5-6,CASSQGQTHSPLHF
TRBJ1-2,TRBV6-1,CASSGGGAVVGYTF
TRBJ1-2,TRBV19,CASSLRGENYGYTF
TRBJ2-7,TRBV27,CASSPYRNYEQYF
TRBJ2-1,TRBV2,CASSLQGGSYNEQFF
TRBJ2-3,TRBV11-3,CASSSLTPDTQYF
TRBJ2-3,TRBV29-1,CSVGTEGDTQYF
TRBJ1-5,TRBV5-1,CASSLSAGGNQPQHF
TRBJ1-4,TRBV5-1,CASSSPGGAATNEKLFF
TRBJ2-5,TRBV30,CAWSVQGQTQYF
TRBJ1-1,TRBV4-1,CASSHGYAGGIEAFF
TRBJ2-7,TRBV7-3,CASSYAAPGVDEQYF
TRBJ2-5,TRBV5-4,CASSSASGAQETQYF
TRBJ1-2,TRBV14,CASSQLSGQGNYGYTF
TRBJ2-6,TRBV7-6,CASSSRTGSGANVLTF
TRBJ1-2,TRBV7-9,CASSFLRTAYGYTF
TRBJ1-5,TRBV12-1,CASSPGGESGLNNQPQHF
TRBJ2-5,TRBV2,CASGTDRGWETQYF
TRBJ1-2,TRBV7-9,CASELGGKGLSNYGYTF
TRBJ2-3,TRBV7-2,CASSSRGVSTDTQYF
TRBJ2-2,TRBV10-3,CAISYTGLAGENTGELFF
TRBJ1-5,TRBV28,CASSLQGPQHF
TRBJ2-6,TRBV7-8,CASSMSGTGANVLTF
TRBJ2-3,TRBV18,CASSGGGDTQYF
TRBJ2-7,TRBV12-5,CASGSGRGFDEQYF
TRBJ2-5,TRBV11-3,CASSSGTGGKEETQYF
TRBJ1-1,TRBV20-1,CSARADRVAFF
TRBJ1-1,TRBV7-2,CASSLAHGMNTEAFF
TRBJ2-5,TRBV7-9,CASSLGGSAETQYF
TRBJ2-7,TRBV28,CASSARGGIPYEQYF
TRBJ2-1,TRBV5-1,CASSLTVQGPYNEQFF
TRBJ2-1,TRBV13,CASSSGGSGNEQFF
TRBJ2-7,TRBV30,CAWSSGTGISEQYF
TRBJ1-4,TRBV5-1,CASSLSQGHPNEKLFF
TRBJ2-7,TRBV9,CASSVAGGLGEQYF
TRBJ2-7,TRBV5-1,CASSLGLGGTDYEQYF
TRBJ1-2,TRBV5-5,CASSLDGRVELYGYTF
TRBJ2-5,TRBV11-2,CASSRPPRETQYF
TRBJ2-3,TRBV5-6,CASSLGLAPTTDTQYF